The 3 T cell receptor beta chains below come from one sample, sequenced in a study of blood T cell repertoires in COVID-19. Only in-frame clones appear in the TCRdb table, and some are missing; sequencing was by immunoSEQ multiplex PCR. Among 200,000 to 250,000 clones listed, 92% were seen once. Sequencing was performed on peripheral blood. These receptors all stem from a man aged 25 to 45 with acute or convalescent COVID-19.

The rearrangement joins TRBV6-5 to TRBJ2-2; TRBD1 matches 8 bases. The V gene's germline CDR1 is MNHEY and CDR2 SVGAGI. The ends lost 2 bases at V and 6 bases at J; junction bases unmatched: 5. The CDR3 has 15 amino acids. As DNA, the CDR3 is TGTGCCAGCAGTTACCCCGGGACAGGAGCCGGGGAGCTGTTTTTT. This translates into CASSYPGTGAGELFF.

The chain carries TRBV6-1 and TRBJ1-6, with a possible D match to TRBD1 (5 bases). Germline CDR1 reads MNHNS; CDR2 reads SASEGT. The CDR3 length is 18 residues. The V and J ends lost 1 base and 10 bases respectively, with 23 bases between them. The CDR3 DNA follows: TGTGCCAGCAGTGAAGGGCCTGGGACTCAGAAGGCGTCCTCACCCCTCCACTTT. Amino acids: CASSEGPGTQKASSPLHF.

The V and J genes are TRBV6-5 and TRBJ1-2, with D possibly matching TRBD1 (6 bases). The germline CDR1 and CDR2 sequences are MNHEY and SVGAGI. The germline V and J ends were trimmed by 4 bases and 7 bases, with 16 bases remaining between them. The CDR3 runs to 14 residues. CDR3 in DNA: TGTGCCAGCAGTTTCAATCCGACAGGAGGTGGCTACACCTTC. As protein: CASSFNPTGGGYTF.